The present entry profiles one T cell receptor beta chain with its context. As originally analysed: Estimates of nucleated cell counts were drawn from the amplification of reference gene primers. Profiled with immunoSEQ multiplex PCR; TCRdb holds only in-frame clones, not every one. The DNA was the basis for D and trimming; V, J and clone size are from that table. Of about 200,000 clones in the sample, 70% to 85% were seen once. This sample was taken from a study of blood T cell repertoires in COVID-19. Study at large: Samples of COVID-19 (acute and convalescent) were obtained from the United States, Italy and Spain. Sources were T cells, B-cell-depleted T cells, or PBMCs; the material itself was cDNA or gDNA.

This CDR3 comprises 16 residues. With V trimmed by 3 bases and J by 6 bases, 10 bases remained unmatched. Germline-derived CDR1 and CDR2 are MNHEY and SMNVEV (reference sequence). This receptor was identified in a human donor with acute or convalescent COVID-19. The donor label of this sample is uncertain. This chain joins TRBV27 and TRBJ1-2; 10 bases align to TRBD1. Sequencing used peripheral blood. The CDR3 DNA reads as TGTGCCAGCAGTTTTCTGGGGGACAGGGGAGAACATGGCTACACCTTC. As protein: CASSFLGDRGEHGYTF.